These 14 T cell receptor beta chains were all obtained from the same sample, sequenced in a study of T cells expressing NK-cell markers. TCRdb reprocessed the 5' RACE reads, keeping one entry per CDR3 protein, no DNA. This sample's clone table lists some 280,000 distinct CDR3 sequences. The sequenced material came from blood T cells: a sorted CD56 or NKG2C T cell subset, CD4+ or CD8+ T cells, or bulk PBMC T cells (not recorded which). All receptors come from a man aged 18-30 years in good health.

The chain carries TRBV5-5 and TRBJ2-1; TCRdb designates TRBD1, a call that cannot be tested without DNA. The germline CDR1 and CDR2 sequences are SGHKS and YYEKEE (reference sequence). The CDR3 sequence is 13 residues long. The chain's CDR3 is CASSVPGGSEQFF.

The chain links TRBV7-9 to TRBJ2-1; the D call from TCRdb, TRBD2, cannot be confirmed without DNA. From germline, CDR1 is SEHNR and CDR2 FQNEAQ (reference sequence). The CDR3 runs 20 residues. CDR3 protein: CASSLGSGTSGSFWSNEQFF. Full variable domain (rest looked up from reference TRBV7-9 and TRBJ2-1): DTGVSQNPRHKITKRGQNVTFRCDPISEHNRLYWYRQTLGQGPEFLTYFQNEAQLEKSRLLSDRFSAERPKGSFSTLEIQRTEQGDSAMYLCASSLGSGTSGSFWSNEQFFGPGTRLTVL.

The gene calls are TRBV7-6 and TRBJ2-2; lacking DNA, the TRBD1 call made by TCRdb goes unchecked. CDR3 length: 15 residues. Germline V CDR1 and CDR2: SGHVS, FNYEAQ. The CDR3 sequence is CASSTGPGSDGELFF.

V usage is TRBV10-3 and J usage is TRBJ2-1; TCRdb names TRBD1, which stays unverified in the absence of DNA. The CDR3 has 12 residues. In germline, CDR1 is ENHRY, CDR2 SYGVKD. CDR3 sequence: CAISGADNEQFF.

This chain uses TRBV5-1 with TRBJ1-1; the TCRdb call, TRBD1, lacks DNA for checking. Germline CDR1 and CDR2: SGHRS and YFSETQ. The CDR3 is 16 residues long. This chain's CDR3 is CASSFNTGGTDTEAFF.

The genes are TRBV7-9 and TRBJ2-1; TCRdb's D gene call, TRBD1, goes unchecked for lack of DNA. The CDR3 runs to 15 residues. Germline V gives CDR1 SEHNR, CDR2 FQNEAQ (reference sequence). The chain's CDR3 is CASGNTGGNNNEQFF.

The genes are TRBV7-9 and TRBJ2-1. Germline lookup yields CDR1 SEHNR and CDR2 FQNEAQ (reference sequence). There are 13 residues in the CDR3. This chain's CDR3 is CASSLGLHPEQFF.

This chain connects TRBV12-3 or TRBV12-4 to TRBJ2-1; TCRdb reports TRBD1, a call that lacks DNA to check it against. The CDR3 spans 11 residues. CDR3 protein: CASGALGSGFF.

The chain employs TRBV20-1 and TRBJ1-5. The germline V gene encodes CDR1 DFQATT and CDR2 SNEGSKA (reference sequence). This CDR3 has 13 residues. CDR3 in amino acids: CSATEHSNQPQHF.

The chain links TRBV6-1 to TRBJ1-5; there is no DNA to check the TCRdb D call of TRBD1. Germline V gene sequence: CDR1 MNHNS, CDR2 SASEGT. The CDR3 is 18 amino acids. The CDR3 protein is CASSPIRTGTYSNQPQHF.

The CDR3 protein is CASKGFTMNTEAFF. The V and J genes are TRBV12-3 or TRBV12-4 and TRBJ1-1; TCRdb's D call of TRBD1 is untestable without DNA. The CDR3 spans 14 residues.

The CDR3 region is CASSSTGQNFNEQFF. The J gene is TRBJ2-1, the V gene TRBV9; TCRdb outputs TRBD1, but without DNA this stays unchecked. The CDR3 has 15 residues. Germline V gene lookup returns CDR1 SGDLS and CDR2 YYNGEE. Using reference TRBV9 and TRBJ2-1 for the parts outside the CDR3, the full variable domain is DSGVTQTPKHLITATGQRVTLRCSPRSGDLSVYWYQQSLDQGLQFLIQYYNGEERAKGNILERFSAQQFPDLHSELNLSSLELGDSALYFCASSSTGQNFNEQFFGPGTRLTVL.

The CDR3 loop reads CASSVGTSGEQFF. The chain recombines TRBV9 with TRBJ2-1; TCRdb reports TRBD2, a call that lacks DNA to check it against. The CDR3 totals 13 residues. Germline V gives CDR1 SGDLS, CDR2 YYNGEE.

V and J are TRBV6-5 and TRBJ1-6. CDR1 is MNHEY, CDR2 SVGAGI, per germline. The CDR3 is 12 residues long. This CDR3 is CASSYGDSPLHF.